These T cell receptor beta chains were read from a single sample in a study of cytomegalovirus exposure and HLA in healthy donors. Profiling relied on immunoSEQ multiplex PCR, and the TCRdb table lists in-frame clones only, not all of them. The sample holds some 86,000 clones, approximately 65% seen once. Sequencing was performed on PBMCs. These receptor sequences come from a man aged 30 to 39 in good health and CMV-seronegative. Both conserved end residues are part of each CDR3. D genes are given only for firm matches. Expanded clones get a size class; other rows say once, few or many, or leave the size out.

size | J | D | V | DNA | CDR3
few | TRBJ1-3 | NA | TRBV7-3 | TGTGCCAGCAGCTTAGGAGTGCCTGGAAACACCATATATTTT | CASSLGVPGNTIYF
few | TRBJ1-1 | TRBD1 | TRBV27 | TGTGCCAGCAGTACGACCGACAGGGTCTGGCTGGCTTCGACTGAAGCTTTCTTT | CASSTTDRVWLASTEAFF
NA | TRBJ2-5 | NA | TRBV4-1 | TGCGCCAGCAGCCAAGTATTACTGCCTATCCAAGAGACCCAGTACTTC | CASSQVLLPIQETQYF
NA | TRBJ1-2 | NA | TRBV27 | TGTGCCAGCAGTCCTCAGGGGACCCGTGGCTACACCTTC | CASSPQGTRGYTF
NA | TRBJ2-7 | TRBD2 | TRBV6-5 | TGTGCCAGCAGTTACTCGAGGACTAGCGGCGCCTACGAGCAGTACTTC | CASSYSRTSGAYEQYF
NA | TRBJ2-3 | TRBD2 | TRBV29-1 | TGCAGCGTCGCCCGGGACTACGGGGTCGGAGATACGCAGTATTTT | CSVARDYGVGDTQYF
NA | TRBJ2-7 | NA | TRBV11-2 | TGTGCCAGCAGCTTAGAGGGGGAGGGGGCCTACGAGCAGTACTTC | CASSLEGEGAYEQYF
once | TRBJ2-1 | TRBD2 | TRBV6-4 | TGTGCCAGCAGTGCGGGCGGGGGGGCCGATGAGCAGTTCTTC | CASSAGGGADEQFF
NA | TRBJ2-1 | TRBD2 | TRBV19 | TGTCCCAGTAACGAGGGGCTAGCGGGTCTCAATGAGCAGTTCTTC | CPSNEGLAGLNEQFF
NA | TRBJ2-2 | TRBD1 | TRBV4-1 | TGCGCCAGCAGCCACTGGACAGGGGCCGGGACCGGGGAGCTGTTTTTT | CASSHWTGAGTGELFF
NA | TRBJ2-5 | TRBD2 | TRBV28 | TGTGCCAGCAGCCAACTAGCGGGAGTGGGGGAGACCCAGTACTTC | CASSQLAGVGETQYF
few | TRBJ1-6 | NA | TRBV9 | TGTGCCAGCAGCGAGGGGGGGTCCTATAATTCACCCCTCCACTTT | CASSEGGSYNSPLHF
once | TRBJ2-7 | NA | TRBV11-2 | TGTGCCAGCAGCAGGGGGGGTGAGCAGTACTTC | CASSRGGEQYF
few | TRBJ1-1 | NA | TRBV27 | TGTGCCAGCAGTTTATCCTGGGACACGATCGAAGCTTTCTTT | CASSLSWDTIEAFF
NA | TRBJ2-7 | NA | TRBV11-2 | TGTGCCAGCAGCTCCCAGGGTCCTGCTAAGCGGCAGTACTTC | CASSSQGPAKRQYF
NA | TRBJ2-5 | TRBD2 | TRBV6-4 | TGTGCCAGCAGTGGACTAGCGGGGGGTAGCGAGACCCAGTACTTC | CASSGLAGGSETQYF
NA | TRBJ1-5 | TRBD1 | TRBV2 | TGTGCCAGCAGCAAAAAGGCAGGGGGCCCGAATCAGCCCCAGCATTTT | CASSKKAGGPNQPQHF
NA | TRBJ1-5 | NA | TRBV5-6 | TGTGCCAGCAGCTTGGTTAGGGGGTTGGGCAATCAGCCCCAGCATTTT | CASSLVRGLGNQPQHF
NA | TRBJ1-5 | NA | TRBV6-5 | TGTGCCAGCAGTCTTGACTTCTCGAATCAGCCCCAGCATTTT | CASSLDFSNQPQHF
NA | TRBJ1-5 | NA | TRBV7-2 | TGTGCCAGCAGCCTAAAGGGGGGGTCGGGTCAGCCCCAGCATTTT | CASSLKGGSGQPQHF